The table lists the clone carrying this T cell receptor beta chain with a few counts. As yet, its antigen is unknown. V lost 0 bases and J 2 bases, leaving 11 bases between the germline ends. The germline CDR1 and CDR2 sequences are MRHNA and SNTAGT. The CDR3 runs to 15 residues. This record comes from a study of early T cells in non-severe SARS-CoV-2 infection. Overall study results and limits: Reliance on VDJdb matching favored anti-spike CD8 responses; private and CD4 specificities were missed.

The TCR library protocol was used to attach unique molecular identifiers. These identifiers were attached to individual cDNA molecules. In TCRdb, the 5' RACE reads were re-called with MiXCR into one record per CDR3 protein. This sample has roughly 60,000 distinct CDR3 sequences, with 6% to 8.5% found just once. Sequencing used whole blood. This chain links TRBV6-4 with TRBJ2-7, with a weak D call TRBD1 (6 bases). The sequence derives from an adult who was a healthcare worker with PCR-confirmed SARS-CoV-2 infection or an uninfected control (not recorded which). In nucleotides, the CDR3 is TGTGCCAGCAGTGACTCAGGCAGGGGAACCTACGAGCAGTACTTC. As protein: CASSDSGRGTYEQYF.